This T cell receptor beta chain is from a study of blood T cell repertoires in COVID-19. Turning to the study itself: Samples of COVID-19 (acute and convalescent) were obtained from the United States, Italy and Spain. Sample material is recorded as cDNA or gDNA derived from T cells, B-cell-depleted T cells, or PBMCs.

Germline-derived CDR1 and CDR2 are MNHEY and SVGEGT. The CDR3 runs to 18 residues. Trimming pared 0 bases from V and 5 bases from J, leaving 22 bases between. This clone was observed a single time. Per the authors' pipeline: Estimation of nucleated cell counts was performed using reference gene primer amplification. Only in-frame clones appear in the TCRdb table, and some are missing; sequencing was by immunoSEQ multiplex PCR. V and J calls and clone size are given by that table; D and trimming were obtained from the DNA. The table lists some 140,000 clones, more than 75% of them singletons, with 2% to 3% in the top ten.

The genes are TRBV6-2 or TRBV6-3 and TRBJ1-1, with D perhaps TRBD1 (6 bases). The sequencing sample was made of peripheral blood. This receptor was obtained from a man aged 45-65 years with active COVID-19. The CDR3 protein is CASSYSRSRGHKGTEAFF. The CDR3 bases are TGTGCCAGCAGTTACTCGAGGTCCAGGGGCCATAAGGGGACTGAAGCTTTCTTT.